This entry is about one T cell receptor beta chain. The target antigen is unknown. This record comes from a study of CD8+ T cells in alopecia areata. Study observations and caveats: On tofacitinib, scalp and blood still held many of the expanded lesional clones.

Stated treatment: oral pan-JAK inhibitor, 5-10 mg twice daily. Researchers picked out CD4+ and CD8+ T cells from PBMCs by sorting. Isolated RNA was reverse transcribed into cDNA used as the sequencing template. The data were produced by immunoSEQ multiplex PCR, yet TCRdb's version contains in-frame clones alone and is incomplete. Among 150,000 to 200,000 clones, roughly 63% were seen once, and the ten largest hold approximately 16%. The TCR comes from a human donor with alopecia areata. The sequencing used CD4+ T cells sorted from blood, collected at week 56, from a patient treated with tofacitinib.

The CDR3 DNA is TGTGCCCGAGAAGGGGTCCATGGCTACACCTTC. It specifies CAREGVHGYTF. The chain employs TRBV30 and TRBJ1-2; TRBD1 might be the D (5 bases). The CDR3 length is 11 residues. Germline V lookup: CDR1 GTSNPN, CDR2 SVGIG (reference sequence). Trimming left V 8 bases short and J 6 bases short, with 13 bases between.